The clone carrying this TCR beta chain turned up a few times. CDR1 is MNHEY, CDR2 SVGAGI, per germline. The CDR3 has 14 amino acids. The J segment lost 3 bases and the V segment lost 6 bases, leaving 1 base of the junction unmatched. This entry belongs to a study of blood T cell repertoires in COVID-19. Overall study context: COVID-19 samples, acute and convalescent, were from the United States, Italy and Spain. T cells, B-cell-depleted T cells, or PBMCs supplied cDNA or gDNA.

Original handling: From reference gene primer amplification, estimates of nucleated cell counts were derived. Some clones are missing from TCRdb's copy, which holds only in-frame ones; the method was immunoSEQ multiplex PCR. From that table come the V and J calls and clone size; the DNA was used to work out D and trimming. This table has fewer than 250,000 clones, around 86% appearing once. This sequence originates from a woman aged 55-69 years who had recovered from COVID-19. Sequencing input: peripheral blood. The chain carries TRBV6-5 and TRBJ2-2; 10 bases are a match to TRBD1. CDR3 bases: TGTGCCAGCAGGGGACAGGGGTACACCGGGGAGCTGTTTTTT. This codes for CASRGQGYTGELFF.